The clone carrying this T cell receptor beta chain came up a few times. Its antigen is still unknown. This sample was taken from a study of tissue T cells after allogeneic stem cell transplantation. The V gene lost 6 bases and the J gene lost 7 bases, with 12 bases spanning the gap. The length of the CDR3 is 12 residues. From germline, CDR1 is MNHEY and CDR2 SVGAGI. General study points: Limitations included a small, clinically heterogeneous cohort and limited sampling depth. Motif-based clustering found tissue-specific repertoire signatures shared across patients, though few clones were shared. Anatomically similar tissues had similar TCR repertoires within each patient. Some tissue clones might be persisting host cells; their alloreactivity or antigen specificity was not determined.

Produced via immunoSEQ multiplex PCR; TCRdb's table is partial and in-frame only. The profile shows thousands of clones, approximately 60% of them singletons. The chain joins TRBV6-5 to TRBJ1-1; a weak D match, TRBD1 (6 bases). The sample was tissue from the jejunum, taken at autopsy. This clonotype was obtained from a male donor aged 60 or over with lung cancer. This chain's CDR3 is CASSAGEGEAFF. CDR3 in DNA: TGTGCCAGCAGCGCAGGGGAGGGTGAAGCTTTCTTT.